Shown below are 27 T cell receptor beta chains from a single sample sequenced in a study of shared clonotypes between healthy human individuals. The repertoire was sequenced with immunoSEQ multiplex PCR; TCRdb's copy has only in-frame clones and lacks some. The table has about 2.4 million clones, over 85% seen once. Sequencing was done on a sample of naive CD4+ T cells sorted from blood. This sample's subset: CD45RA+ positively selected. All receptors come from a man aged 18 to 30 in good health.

The CDR3 protein is CASSVGQVLYNEQFF. The CDR3 DNA is TGTGCCAGCAGTGTCGGCCAGGTGCTTTACAATGAGCAGTTCTTC. V usage is TRBV2 and J usage is TRBJ2-1, with D unclear. CDR3 length: 15 residues. The V gene lost 4 bases and the J gene lost 4 bases, with 14 bases spanning the gap. Germline V gives CDR1 SNHLY, CDR2 FYNNEI.

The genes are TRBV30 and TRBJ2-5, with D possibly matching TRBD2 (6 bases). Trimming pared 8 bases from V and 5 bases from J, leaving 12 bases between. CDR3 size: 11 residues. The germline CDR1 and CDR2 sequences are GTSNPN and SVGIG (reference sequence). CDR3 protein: CAHGRGETQYF. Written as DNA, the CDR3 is TGTGCCCACGGACGGGGGGAGACCCAGTACTTC.

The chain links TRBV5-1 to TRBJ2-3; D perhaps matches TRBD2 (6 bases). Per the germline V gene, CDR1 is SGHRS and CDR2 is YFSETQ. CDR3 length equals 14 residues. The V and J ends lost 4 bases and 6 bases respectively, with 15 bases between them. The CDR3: CASSPGSGTDTQYF. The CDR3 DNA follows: TGCGCCAGCAGCCCCGGGTCCGGGACTGATACGCAGTATTTT.

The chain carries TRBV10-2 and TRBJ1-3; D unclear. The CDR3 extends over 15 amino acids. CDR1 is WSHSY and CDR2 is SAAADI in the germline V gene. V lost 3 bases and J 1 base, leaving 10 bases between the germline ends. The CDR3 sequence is CASSDSRLSGNTIYF. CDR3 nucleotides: TGCGCCAGCAGTGATTCTCGTTTGTCTGGAAACACCATATATTTT.

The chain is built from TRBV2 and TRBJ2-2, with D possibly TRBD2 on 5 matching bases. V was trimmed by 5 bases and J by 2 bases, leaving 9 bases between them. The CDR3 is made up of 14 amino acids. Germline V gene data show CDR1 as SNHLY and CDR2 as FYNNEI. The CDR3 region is CASSWGANTGELFF. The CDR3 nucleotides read TGTGCCAGCAGTTGGGGAGCCAACACCGGGGAGCTGTTTTTT.

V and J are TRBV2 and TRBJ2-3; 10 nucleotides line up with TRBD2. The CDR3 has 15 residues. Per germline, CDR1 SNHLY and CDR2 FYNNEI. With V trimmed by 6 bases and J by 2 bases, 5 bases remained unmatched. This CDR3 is CASRASGSTTDTQYF. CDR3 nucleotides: TGTGCCAGCAGGGCTAGCGGGAGTACCACAGATACGCAGTATTTT.

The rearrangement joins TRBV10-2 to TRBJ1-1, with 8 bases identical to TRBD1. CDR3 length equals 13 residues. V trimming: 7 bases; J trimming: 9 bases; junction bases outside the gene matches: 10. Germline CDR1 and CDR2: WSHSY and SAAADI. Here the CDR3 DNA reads TGCGCCAGCACCGCAGGGGGCGCGGGAAAAGCTTTCTTT. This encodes CASTAGGAGKAFF.

In DNA, the CDR3 is TGTGCCAGCAGGGGGGACACTGAAGCTTTCTTT. Its protein product is CASRGDTEAFF. The chain combines TRBV6-5 with TRBJ1-1; D possibly corresponds to TRBD1 (5 bases). V shed 6 bases and J shed 3 bases, with 5 bases lying between them. The CDR3 totals 11 residues. Germline loops: CDR1 MNHEY, CDR2 SVGAGI.

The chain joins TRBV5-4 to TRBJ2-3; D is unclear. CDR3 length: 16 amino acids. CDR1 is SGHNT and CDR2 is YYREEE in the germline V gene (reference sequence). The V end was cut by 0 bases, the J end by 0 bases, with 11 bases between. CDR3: CASSLEVASSTDTQYF. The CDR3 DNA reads TGTGCCAGCAGCTTGGAGGTAGCCTCTAGCACAGATACGCAGTATTTT.

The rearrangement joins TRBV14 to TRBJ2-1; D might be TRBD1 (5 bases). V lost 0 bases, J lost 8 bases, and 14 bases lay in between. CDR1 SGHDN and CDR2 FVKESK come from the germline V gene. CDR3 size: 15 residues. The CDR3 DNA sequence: TGTGCCAGCAGCCAAGATCCAGCAGGGTTCGATGAGCAGTTCTTC. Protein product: CASSQDPAGFDEQFF.

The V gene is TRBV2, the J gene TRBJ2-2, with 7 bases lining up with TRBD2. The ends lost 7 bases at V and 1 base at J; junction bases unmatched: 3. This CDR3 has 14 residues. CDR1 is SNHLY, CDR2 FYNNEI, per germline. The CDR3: CASKASGNTGELFF. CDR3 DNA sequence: TGTGCCAGCAAGGCTAGCGGGAACACCGGGGAGCTGTTTTTT.

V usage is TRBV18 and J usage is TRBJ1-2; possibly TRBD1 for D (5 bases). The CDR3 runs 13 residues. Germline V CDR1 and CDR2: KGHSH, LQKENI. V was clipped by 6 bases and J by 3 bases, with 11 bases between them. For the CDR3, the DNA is TGTGCCAGCTCGGCAGGGCGGGACTATGGCTACACCTTC. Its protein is CASSAGRDYGYTF.

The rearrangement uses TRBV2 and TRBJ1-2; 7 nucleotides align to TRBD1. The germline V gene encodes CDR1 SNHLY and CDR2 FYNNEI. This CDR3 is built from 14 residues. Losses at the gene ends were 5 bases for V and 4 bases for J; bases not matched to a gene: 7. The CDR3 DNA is TGTGCCAGCAGTTTGGGGGGACAGACCTATGGCTACACCTTC. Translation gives CASSLGGQTYGYTF.

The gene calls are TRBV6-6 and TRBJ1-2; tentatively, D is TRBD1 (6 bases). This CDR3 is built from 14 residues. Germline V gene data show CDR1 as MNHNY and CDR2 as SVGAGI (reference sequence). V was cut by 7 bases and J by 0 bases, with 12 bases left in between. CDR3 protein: CASNVQGPNYGYTF. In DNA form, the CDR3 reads TGTGCCAGCAACGTACAGGGCCCTAACTATGGCTACACCTTC.

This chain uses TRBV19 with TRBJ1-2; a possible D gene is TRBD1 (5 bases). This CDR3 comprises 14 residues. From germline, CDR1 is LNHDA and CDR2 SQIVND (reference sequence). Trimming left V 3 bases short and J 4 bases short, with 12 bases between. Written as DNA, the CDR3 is TGTGCCAGTAGTATCGCGGGGGACGGCTATGGCTACACCTTC. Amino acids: CASSIAGDGYGYTF.

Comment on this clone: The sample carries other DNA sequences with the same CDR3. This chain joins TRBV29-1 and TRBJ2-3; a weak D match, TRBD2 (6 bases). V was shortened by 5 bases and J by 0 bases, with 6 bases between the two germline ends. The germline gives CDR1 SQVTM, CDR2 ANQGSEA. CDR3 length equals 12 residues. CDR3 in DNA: TGCAGCGTTCGGGAGAGCACAGATACGCAGTATTTT. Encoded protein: CSVRESTDTQYF.

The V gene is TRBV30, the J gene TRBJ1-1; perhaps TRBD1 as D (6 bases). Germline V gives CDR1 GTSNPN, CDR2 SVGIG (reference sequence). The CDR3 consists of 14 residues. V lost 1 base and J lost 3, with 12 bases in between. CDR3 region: CAWSGGGPHTEAFF. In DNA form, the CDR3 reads TGTGCCTGGAGTGGAGGGGGGCCGCACACTGAAGCTTTCTTT.

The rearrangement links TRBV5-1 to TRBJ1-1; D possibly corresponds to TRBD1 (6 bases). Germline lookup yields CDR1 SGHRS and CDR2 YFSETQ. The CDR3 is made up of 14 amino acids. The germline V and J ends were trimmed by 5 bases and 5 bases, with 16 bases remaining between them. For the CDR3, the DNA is TGCGCCAGCAGGCTACAGGGATTAATTACTGAAGCTTTCTTT. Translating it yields CASRLQGLITEAFF.

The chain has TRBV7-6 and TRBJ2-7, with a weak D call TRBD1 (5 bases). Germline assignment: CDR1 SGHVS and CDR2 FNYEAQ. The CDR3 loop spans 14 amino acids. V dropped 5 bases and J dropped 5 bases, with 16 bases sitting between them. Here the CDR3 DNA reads TGTGCCAGCAGCCTGGGGCTAGGAGCAAACGAGCAGTACTTC. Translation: CASSLGLGANEQYF.

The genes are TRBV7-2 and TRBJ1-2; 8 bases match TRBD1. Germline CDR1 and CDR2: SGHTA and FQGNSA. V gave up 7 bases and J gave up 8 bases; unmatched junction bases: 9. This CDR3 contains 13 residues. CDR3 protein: CASTMTGEEGYTF. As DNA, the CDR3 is TGTGCCAGCACCATGACAGGGGAAGAGGGCTACACCTTC. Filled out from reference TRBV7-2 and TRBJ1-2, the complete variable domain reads GAGVSQSPSNKVTEKGKDVELRCDPISGHTALYWYRQSLGQGLEFLIYFQGNSAPDKSGLPSDRFSAERTGGSVSTLTIQRTQQEDSAVYLCASTMTGEEGYTFGSGTRLTVV.

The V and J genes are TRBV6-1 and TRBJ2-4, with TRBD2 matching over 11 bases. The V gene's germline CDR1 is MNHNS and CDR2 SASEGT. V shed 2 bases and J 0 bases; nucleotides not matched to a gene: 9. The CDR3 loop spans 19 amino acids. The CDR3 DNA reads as TGTGCCAGCAGTGAACTTGGGGGACTAGCGGACATAGCCAAAAACATTCAGTACTTC. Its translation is CASSELGGLADIAKNIQYF.

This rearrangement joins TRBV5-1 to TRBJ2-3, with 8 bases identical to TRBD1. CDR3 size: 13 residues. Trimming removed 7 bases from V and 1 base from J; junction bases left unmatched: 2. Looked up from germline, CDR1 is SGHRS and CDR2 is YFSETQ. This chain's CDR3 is CASEQGGTDTQYF. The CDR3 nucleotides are TGCGCCAGCGAACAGGGGGGCACAGATACGCAGTATTTT.

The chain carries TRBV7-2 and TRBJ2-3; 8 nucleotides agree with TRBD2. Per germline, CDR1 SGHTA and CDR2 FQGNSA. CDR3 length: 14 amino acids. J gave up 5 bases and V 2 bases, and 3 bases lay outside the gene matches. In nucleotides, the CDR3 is TGTGCCAGCAGCTTACGGGAGGGTGGAGATACGCAGTATTTT. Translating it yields CASSLREGGDTQYF.

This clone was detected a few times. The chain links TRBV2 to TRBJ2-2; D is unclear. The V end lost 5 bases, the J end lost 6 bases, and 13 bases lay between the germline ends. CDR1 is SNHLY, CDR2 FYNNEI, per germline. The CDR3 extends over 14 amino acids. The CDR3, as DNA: TGTGCCAGCAGTACGGAAAGTTTAGCCGGGGAGCTGTTTTTT. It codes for CASSTESLAGELFF.

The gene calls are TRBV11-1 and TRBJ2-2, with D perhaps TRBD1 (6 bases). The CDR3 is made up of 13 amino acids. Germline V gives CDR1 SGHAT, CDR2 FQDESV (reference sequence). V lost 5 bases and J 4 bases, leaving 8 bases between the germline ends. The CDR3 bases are TGTGCCAGCAGCGGGACAATCACCGGGGAGCTGTTTTTT. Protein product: CASSGTITGELFF.

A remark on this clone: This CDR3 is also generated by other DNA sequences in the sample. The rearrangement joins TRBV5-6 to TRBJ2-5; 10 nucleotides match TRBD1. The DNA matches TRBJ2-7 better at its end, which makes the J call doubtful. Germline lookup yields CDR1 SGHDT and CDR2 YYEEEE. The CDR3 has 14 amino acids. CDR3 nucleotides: TGTGCCAGCAGCTATGGGACAGGGGCCTACGAGCAGTACTTC. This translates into CASSYGTGAYEQYF.

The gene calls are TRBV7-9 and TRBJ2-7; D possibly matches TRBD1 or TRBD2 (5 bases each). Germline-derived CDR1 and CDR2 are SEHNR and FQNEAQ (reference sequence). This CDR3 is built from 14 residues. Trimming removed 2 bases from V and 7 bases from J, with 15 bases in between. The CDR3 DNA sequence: TGTGCCAGCAGCTTAACCGGGGCCCTCGGAGAGCAGTACTTC. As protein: CASSLTGALGEQYF.